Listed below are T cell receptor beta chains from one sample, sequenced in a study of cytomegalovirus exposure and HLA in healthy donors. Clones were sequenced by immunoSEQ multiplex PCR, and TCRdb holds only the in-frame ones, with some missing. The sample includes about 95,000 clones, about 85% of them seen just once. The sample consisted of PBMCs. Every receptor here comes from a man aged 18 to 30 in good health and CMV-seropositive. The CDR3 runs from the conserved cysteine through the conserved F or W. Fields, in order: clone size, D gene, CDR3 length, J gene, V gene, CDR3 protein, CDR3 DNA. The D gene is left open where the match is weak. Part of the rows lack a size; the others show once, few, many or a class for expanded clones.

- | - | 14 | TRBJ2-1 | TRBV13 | CASSLGGRRNEQFF | TGTGCCAGCAGCTTAGGTGGGAGACGGAATGAGCAGTTCTTC
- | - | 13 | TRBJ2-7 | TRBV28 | CASSRGDLSEQYF | TGTGCCAGCAGCCGAGGGGACTTATCCGAGCAGTACTTC
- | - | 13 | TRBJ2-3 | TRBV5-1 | CASSLSGAYTQYF | TGCGCCAGCAGCTTGAGTGGTGCGTATACGCAGTATTTT
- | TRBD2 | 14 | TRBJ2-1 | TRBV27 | CASTKGREYNEQFF | TGTGCCAGCACCAAAGGGCGGGAGTACAATGAGCAGTTCTTC
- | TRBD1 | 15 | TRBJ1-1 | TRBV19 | CASSTRTGLNTEAFF | TGTGCCAGTAGTACTAGGACAGGACTGAACACTGAAGCTTTCTTT
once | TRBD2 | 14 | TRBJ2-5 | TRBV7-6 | CASSPQTSGETQYF | TGTGCCAGCAGCCCCCAGACTAGCGGGGAGACCCAGTACTTC
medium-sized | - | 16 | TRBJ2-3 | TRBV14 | CASSQEGGWGTDTQYF | TGTGCCAGCAGCCAAGAAGGAGGGTGGGGAACAGATACGCAGTATTTT
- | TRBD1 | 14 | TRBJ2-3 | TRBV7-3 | CASSSGTVGDTQYF | TGTGCCAGCAGCTCCGGGACAGTGGGAGATACGCAGTATTTT
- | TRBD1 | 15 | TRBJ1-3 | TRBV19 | CASRRSGQFGNTIYF | TGTGCCAGTAGGCGCTCGGGACAGTTCGGAAACACCATATATTTT
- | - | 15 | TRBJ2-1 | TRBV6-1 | CASTPGRSSYNEQFF | TGTGCCAGCACCCCGGGAAGGTCCTCCTACAATGAGCAGTTCTTC
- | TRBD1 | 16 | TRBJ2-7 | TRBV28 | CASSLPPGQSDYEQYF | TGTGCCAGCAGTTTACCACCGGGACAGTCGGACTACGAGCAGTACTTC
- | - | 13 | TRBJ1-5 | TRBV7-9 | CASSWLPEGPQHF | TGTGCCAGCAGCTGGTTGCCGGAGGGGCCCCAGCATTTT
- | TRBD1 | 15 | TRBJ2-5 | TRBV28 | CASSATTGQRETQYF | TGTGCCAGCAGCGCCACGACGGGACAGCGGGAGACCCAGTACTTC
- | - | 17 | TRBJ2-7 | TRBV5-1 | CASSPGTGDPDAGEQYF | TGCGCCAGCAGCCCGGGGACTGGAGACCCGGATGCAGGCGAGCAGTACTTC
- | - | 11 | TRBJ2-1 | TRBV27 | CASSFSNEQFF | TGTGCCAGCAGTTTCTCGAATGAGCAGTTCTTC
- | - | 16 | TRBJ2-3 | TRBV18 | CASSPKDWKYTDTQYF | TGTGCCAGCTCCCCGAAGGACTGGAAATACACAGATACGCAGTATTTT
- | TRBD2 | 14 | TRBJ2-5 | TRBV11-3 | CASSLAGVGETQYF | TGTGCCAGCAGCCTAGCGGGAGTAGGGGAGACCCAGTACTTC
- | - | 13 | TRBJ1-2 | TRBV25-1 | CASSEREWDGYTF | TGTGCCAGCAGTGAGAGGGAATGGGATGGCTACACCTTC
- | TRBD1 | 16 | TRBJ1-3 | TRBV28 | CASSLQGAGAGNTIYF | TGTGCCAGCAGTTTACAGGGGGCCGGGGCTGGAAACACCATATATTTT
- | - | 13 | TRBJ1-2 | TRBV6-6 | CASSSTGSGGYTF | TGTGCCAGCAGTTCTACAGGGTCCGGAGGCTACACCTTC
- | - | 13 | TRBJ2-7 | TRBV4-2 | CASSQDRVGEQYF | TGTGCCAGCAGCCAAGACAGGGTCGGCGAGCAGTACTTC
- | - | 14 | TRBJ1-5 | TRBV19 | CASSIAIGDQPQHF | TGTGCCAGTAGTATAGCCATCGGAGATCAGCCCCAGCATTTT
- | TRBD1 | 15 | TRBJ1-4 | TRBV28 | CASSITGGGYEKLFF | TGTGCCAGCAGCATAACAGGGGGCGGGTATGAAAAACTGTTTTTT
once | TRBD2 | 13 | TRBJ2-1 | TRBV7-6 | CASSSQTSGEQFF | TGTGCCAGCAGCTCTCAGACTAGCGGAGAGCAGTTCTTC
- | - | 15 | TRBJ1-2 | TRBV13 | CASSPQVEPNYGYTF | TGTGCCAGCAGTCCCCAGGTAGAACCAAATTATGGCTACACCTTC